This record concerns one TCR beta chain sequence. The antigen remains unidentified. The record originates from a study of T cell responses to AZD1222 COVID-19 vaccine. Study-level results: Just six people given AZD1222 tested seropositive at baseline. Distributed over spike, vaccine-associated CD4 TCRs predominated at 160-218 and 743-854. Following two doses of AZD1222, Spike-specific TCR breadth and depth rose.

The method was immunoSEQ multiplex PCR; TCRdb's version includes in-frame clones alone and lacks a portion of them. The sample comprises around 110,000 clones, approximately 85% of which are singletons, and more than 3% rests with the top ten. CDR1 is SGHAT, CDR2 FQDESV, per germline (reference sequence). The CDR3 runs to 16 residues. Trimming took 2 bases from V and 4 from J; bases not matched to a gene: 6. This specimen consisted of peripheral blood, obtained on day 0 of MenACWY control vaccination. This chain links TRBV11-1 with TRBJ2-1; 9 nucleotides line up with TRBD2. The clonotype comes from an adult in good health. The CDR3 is CASSLNAGGIYNEQFF. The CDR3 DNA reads TGTGCCAGCAGCTTAAACGCGGGGGGGATATACAATGAGCAGTTCTTC.